This TCR beta chain stems from a study of blood T cells in healthy people across ages. The table lists this clonotype with a few counts. Next came a second PCR, run for about 7 to 12 cycles, which used a sample-barcoded 5' primer along with a J-beta primer mix. TCRdb reanalysed the 5' RACE reads using MiXCR and keeps one entry per CDR3 protein. The sample lists about 1 million distinct CDR3 sequences; 40% to 45% were seen once. Per the germline V gene, CDR1 is SGHAT and CDR2 is FQNNGV. This CDR3 spans 14 amino acids. V lost 2 bases, J lost 13 bases, and 17 bases lay in between. What was sequenced was blood. The V and J genes are TRBV11-2 and TRBJ1-4; D gene uncertain. This TCR was sampled from a woman aged 55-70 years in good health. CDR3 sequence: CASSLKGLPNRLFF. Written as DNA, the CDR3 is TGTGCCAGCAGCTTAAAGGGTCTCCCGAATAGACTGTTTTTT.